The 32 T cell receptor beta chains below come from one sample, sequenced in a study of shared clonotypes between healthy human individuals (dated by TCRdb to about 2020). CD8 naive samples were CD45RO-negative cells positively selected for CCR7, giving a CD45RA+CCR7+ population that excluded TemRA cells. The method was the immunoSEQ multiplex PCR assay. What TCRdb holds here is the immuneACCESS table cut down to in-frame rearrangements. Part of the clones is not present; checked against another copy, under half of the missing clones reflect an unresolved V gene, and the others are unexplained. Across this sample there are over 2,000,000 clones, with around 93% seen only once. The ten largest clones represent around 1.8% of the sample. Specimen: naive CD8+ T cells from PBMCs. The label giving this sample's cell subset or site can be read as: CD45RA+CCR7+. The receptor set was obtained from a man between 18 and 29 years old in good health. Some clones in this sample may be carry-over from other donors' samples.

This clone occurred a few times. The chain carries TRBV10-1 and TRBJ2-7; D remains unclear. V dropped 2 bases and J dropped 3 bases, with 8 bases sitting between them. This CDR3 has 13 residues. Per germline, CDR1 WNHNN and CDR2 SYGVQD (reference sequence). CDR3 protein: CASSETSIYEQYF. The CDR3 DNA is TGCGCCAGCAGTGAGACATCCATCTACGAGCAGTACTTC.

V is TRBV2 and J is TRBJ2-1, with 8 bases that match TRBD2. The CDR3 sequence is 16 residues long. V shed 6 bases and J 9 bases; nucleotides not matched to a gene: 16. Germline V gene sequence: CDR1 SNHLY, CDR2 FYNNEI. Here the CDR3 DNA reads TGTGCCAGCAGCTTAAGGGGAGCGGGAGATGTAGGTGAGCAGTTCTTC. It codes for CASSLRGAGDVGEQFF.

The chain joins TRBV9 to TRBJ2-7; 8 bases are shared with TRBD2. Per germline, CDR1 SGDLS and CDR2 YYNGEE. V was clipped by 4 bases and J by 6 bases; unmatched bases: 9. The CDR3 is 14 residues long. This CDR3 is CASSLYAGGTEQYF. The CDR3 coding sequence is TGTGCCAGCAGCCTCTATGCGGGAGGAACCGAGCAGTACTTC. Full variable domain (rest looked up from reference TRBV9 and TRBJ2-7): DSGVTQTPKHLITATGQRVTLRCSPRSGDLSVYWYQQSLDQGLQFLIQYYNGEERAKGNILERFSAQQFPDLHSELNLSSLELGDSALYFCASSLYAGGTEQYFGPGTRLTVT.

The rearrangement links TRBV27 to TRBJ2-1; 10 bases agree with TRBD1. V trimming: 7 bases; J trimming: 5 bases; junction bases outside the gene matches: 8. The CDR3 covers 15 residues. The germline V gene has CDR1 MNHEY and CDR2 SMNVEV (reference sequence). CDR3 residues: CASNNRDRGHNEQFF. The CDR3 bases are TGTGCCAGCAATAACCGGGACAGGGGACACAATGAGCAGTTCTTC.

J is TRBJ1-2 and V is TRBV9; 7 positions match TRBD1. J gave up 0 bases and V 0 bases, and 11 bases lay outside the gene matches. This CDR3 contains 18 residues. Germline V gene lookup returns CDR1 SGDLS and CDR2 YYNGEE. CDR3 nucleotides: TGTGCCAGCAGCGTAGCCACTGGGACAGATACTCCTAACTATGGCTACACCTTC. Translating it yields CASSVATGTDTPNYGYTF.

Details on this clone: A junction end diverges from the germline sequence, so it may reflect a read error. The rearrangement links TRBV7-2 to TRBJ1-1; D is uncertain. The CDR3 covers 15 residues. CDR1 is SGHTA and CDR2 is FQGNSA in the germline V gene. CDR3 nucleotides: TGCGCCAGCAGCCAAGAGAGAGGTTTTGACACTGAAGCTTTCTTT. Translated, it gives CASSQERGFDTEAFF.

V gene TRBV28 combines with J gene TRBJ1-6; D is undetermined. V was pared by 1 base and J by 14 bases, with 9 bases between. The V gene's germline CDR1 is MDHEN and CDR2 SYDVKM. The CDR3 consists of 12 residues. CDR3 coding DNA: TGTGCCAGCAGTTTATCGGGTGGAACCCTCCACTTT. Encoded protein: CASSLSGGTLHF.

V is TRBV7-6 and J is TRBJ2-3, with 7 positions matching TRBD2. Losses at the gene ends were 4 bases for V and 6 bases for J; bases not matched to a gene: 10. The CDR3 has 15 amino acids. Germline V gene lookup returns CDR1 SGHVS and CDR2 FNYEAQ. This CDR3 reads CASSSLAVRGDTQYF. The CDR3 DNA is TGTGCCAGCAGCTCCCTAGCGGTTAGAGGGGATACGCAGTATTTT.

The chain employs TRBV27 and TRBJ2-6; 9 nucleotides align to TRBD1. The CDR3 spans 17 residues. Germline trimming cut 6 bases from V and 2 bases from J; bases unmatched to any gene: 8. CDR1 and CDR2 from the germline V gene are MNHEY and SMNVEV (reference sequence). The chain's CDR3 is CASSPGQGYPGANVLTF. CDR3 sequence (DNA): TGTGCCAGCAGCCCGGGACAGGGATATCCTGGGGCCAACGTCCTGACTTTC.

This chain uses TRBV4-1 with TRBJ2-1, with a possible D match to TRBD2 (6 bases). The CDR3 contains 15 residues. CDR1 is MGHRA and CDR2 is YSYEKL in the germline V gene. Trimming removed 1 base at V and 2 bases at J, with 9 bases between. The CDR3 nucleotides are TGCGCCAGCAGCCAAGTTAGCGGCCCCTACAATGAGCAGTTCTTC. Amino acids: CASSQVSGPYNEQFF.

Worth noting for this clone: This sample also contains other DNA sequences that code for the same CDR3. V and J are TRBV18 and TRBJ2-7; TRBD1 matches 10 bases. Germline values: CDR1 KGHSH, CDR2 LQKENI. Trimming removed 3 bases from V and 4 bases from J; junction bases left unmatched: 6. The CDR3 is made up of 15 amino acids. CDR3 nucleotides: TGTGCCAGCTCACCGCCGGGACAGGGGATATACGAGCAGTACTTC. It is translated as CASSPPGQGIYEQYF.

Here the CDR3 DNA reads TGTGCCACCAGCAGAACCCTAAGCGGGGGCAATGAGCAGTTCTTC. Its translation: CATSRTLSGGNEQFF. The genes are TRBV15 and TRBJ2-1, with 8 bases identical to TRBD2. V lost 2 bases and J lost 6; bases outside the gene matches: 6. The CDR3 runs 15 residues. Per the germline V gene, CDR1 is LNHNV and CDR2 is YYDKDF (reference sequence).

The chain combines TRBV7-9 with TRBJ1-2, with 11 nucleotides matching TRBD1. The CDR3 consists of 15 residues. The trim removed 4 bases at V and 6 bases at J, leaving 7 bases unmatched. CDR1 and CDR2 from the germline V gene are SEHNR and FQNEAQ (reference sequence). The CDR3 DNA follows: TGTGCCAGCAGCTGGACAGGGGGCGTTTTGGATGGCTACACCTTC. Translating it yields CASSWTGGVLDGYTF.

The rearrangement joins TRBV4-3 to TRBJ2-1; 8 bases are a match to TRBD2. V lost 3 bases and J lost 6; bases outside the gene matches: 16. The CDR3 consists of 18 residues. Germline V gene lookup returns CDR1 LGHNA and CDR2 YSLEER. The CDR3 loop is CASSQNPNLAGRANEQFF. For the CDR3, the DNA is TGCGCCAGCAGCCAGAACCCAAACTTAGCGGGGAGGGCCAATGAGCAGTTCTTC.

The V and J genes are TRBV7-3 and TRBJ1-2; TRBD1 is a possible D gene (6 bases). The CDR3 has 18 amino acids. Looked up from germline, CDR1 is SGHTA and CDR2 is FQGTGA. With 2 bases removed from V and 0 bases from J, the gap between germline ends came to 19 bases. In DNA form, the CDR3 reads TGTGCCAGCAGCTTATATCCATTAACTGGACAGACTAACTATGGCTACACCTTC. Its translation: CASSLYPLTGQTNYGYTF. The full variable domain, with the rest looked up from reference TRBV7-3 and TRBJ1-2, is GAGVSQTPSNKVTEKGKYVELRCDPISGHTALYWYRQSLGQGPEFLIYFQGTGAADDSGLPNDRFFAVRPEGSVSTLKIQRTERGDSAVYLCASSLYPLTGQTNYGYTFGSGTRLTVV.

J is TRBJ1-2 and V is TRBV29-1, with D hard to call. The CDR3 extends over 14 amino acids. V lost 7 bases and J 3 bases, leaving 18 bases between the germline ends. Germline V gene lookup returns CDR1 SQVTM and CDR2 ANQGSEA. CDR3: CSAFSVRWDYGYTF. For the CDR3, the DNA is TGCAGCGCCTTCAGCGTGCGGTGGGACTATGGCTACACCTTC.

This chain links TRBV4-1 with TRBJ2-1, with a tentative D call TRBD1 (5 bases). Germline V gene lookup returns CDR1 MGHRA and CDR2 YSYEKL. The CDR3 consists of 14 residues. The V end lost 4 bases, the J end lost 8 bases, and 15 bases lay between the germline ends. CDR3 protein: CASSPSGHFDEQFF. The CDR3, as DNA: TGCGCCAGCAGCCCTTCTGGACATTTCGATGAGCAGTTCTTC.

The V gene is TRBV19, the J gene TRBJ2-4, with D possibly being TRBD1 or TRBD2 (5 bases each). The V end lost 6 bases, the J end lost 2 bases, and 14 bases lay between the germline ends. Germline V gene lookup returns CDR1 LNHDA and CDR2 SQIVND (reference sequence). This CDR3 spans 15 amino acids. The CDR3 DNA sequence: TGTGCCAGTAGCTTATTCCGGGACCCCAAAAACATTCAGTACTTC. Translating gives CASSLFRDPKNIQYF. The full variable domain, in which reference TRBV19 and TRBJ2-4 provide the parts outside the CDR3, is DGGITQSPKYLFRKEGQNVTLSCEQNLNHDAMYWYRQDPGQGLRLIYYSQIVNDFQKGDIAEGYSVSREKKESFPLTVTSAQKNPTAFYLCASSLFRDPKNIQYFGAGTRLSVL.

The J gene is TRBJ1-3, the V gene TRBV28; D perhaps matches TRBD1 (5 bases). Between the trimmed V and J ends, which lost 2 bases and 0 bases, there was a span of 8 bases. The CDR3 totals 15 residues. CDR1 is MDHEN, CDR2 SYDVKM, per germline. The CDR3 coding sequence is TGTGCCAGCAGTTTAGGACAACACTCTGGAAACACCATATATTTT. Amino acid sequence: CASSLGQHSGNTIYF. Combining the CDR3 with reference TRBV28 and TRBJ1-3 gives the whole variable domain DVKVTQSSRYLVKRTGEKVFLECVQDMDHENMFWYRQDPGLGLRLIYFSYDVKMKEKGDIPEGYSVSREKKERFSLILESASTNQTSMYLCASSLGQHSGNTIYFGEGSWLTVV.

The rearrangement links TRBV28 to TRBJ2-3, with D perhaps given as TRBD1 or TRBD2 (5 bases each). V lost 2 bases to trimming and J lost 2 bases, with 14 bases between them. This CDR3 is 16 amino acids long. Germline CDR1 reads MDHEN; CDR2 reads SYDVKM. The chain's CDR3 is CASSLNPGTTTDTQYF. The CDR3 DNA follows: TGTGCCAGCAGTTTAAACCCCGGGACCACCACAGATACGCAGTATTTT.

This clone came up a few times. The same CDR3 also results from other DNA sequences found in this sample. The genes are TRBV15 and TRBJ1-5; 9 positions agree with TRBD1. V lost 5 bases to trimming and J lost 2 bases; unmatched junction nucleotides: 1. The CDR3 has 14 residues. Germline CDR1 is LNHNV and CDR2 is YYDKDF (reference sequence). This CDR3 is CATSRDRGNQPQHF. DNA of the CDR3: TGTGCCACCAGCCGGGACAGGGGCAATCAGCCCCAGCATTTT.

V is TRBV10-3 and J is TRBJ1-1; D might be TRBD1 (6 bases). Germline V CDR1 and CDR2: ENHRY, SYGVKD. V dropped 2 bases and J dropped 4 bases, with 14 bases sitting between them. CDR3 length: 15 amino acids. The CDR3 coding sequence is TGTGCCATCAGTGAGGAACAGGGTGTGATCACTGAAGCTTTCTTT. Translated, it gives CAISEEQGVITEAFF.

The chain carries TRBV9 and TRBJ1-2; 10 nucleotides agree with TRBD1. J gave up 4 bases and V 0 bases, and 3 bases lay outside the gene matches. There are 15 residues in the CDR3. Germline values: CDR1 SGDLS, CDR2 YYNGEE. The CDR3, as DNA: TGTGCCAGCAGCGTAGGGACAGGGGGTGTCTATGGCTACACCTTC. Its translation is CASSVGTGGVYGYTF.

J is TRBJ2-3 and V is TRBV4-3, with 7 bases fitting TRBD2. The CDR3 is 19 residues long. V gave up 1 base and J gave up 0 bases; unmatched junction bases: 13. CDR1 is LGHNA and CDR2 is YSLEER in the germline V gene. CDR3 amino acids: CASSQGGLAEITSTDTQYF. The DNA for the CDR3 is TGCGCCAGCAGCCAAGGCGGGCTAGCGGAAATAACTAGCACAGATACGCAGTATTTT.

The genes are TRBV9 and TRBJ2-1; D possibly corresponds to TRBD2 (5 bases). This CDR3 is 14 amino acids long. The V and J ends lost 0 bases and 8 bases respectively, with 12 bases between them. Germline loops: CDR1 SGDLS, CDR2 YYNGEE. CDR3 DNA: TGTGCCAGCAGCGTAGGTGACCAACTAGATGAGCAGTTCTTC. Translation gives CASSVGDQLDEQFF.

This clone has just one count. The gene calls are TRBV21-1 and TRBJ1-1; the DNA was not used to check the table's D call, TRBD1. TRBV21-1 is noted as a pseudogene. The CDR3 extends over 16 amino acids. The CDR3 nucleotides are TGTGCCAGCAGCAATATTACGGGACAAGGGGGATCTGAAGCTTTCTTT. As protein: CASSNITGQGGSEAFF.

To note about this clone: The DNA is left out, because the CDR3 cannot be placed on it with certainty; the CDR3 is given as TCRdb lists it. V gene TRBV7-2 combines with J gene TRBJ2-6; the table's D call, TRBD1, was not checked against the DNA. The CDR3 has 17 amino acids, counting both end residues. CDR1 and CDR2 (germline): SGHTA, FQGNSA. CDR3 sequence reads: CASSFGPGVSGANVLTF.

The gene calls are TRBV5-6 and TRBJ2-7; D is undetermined. Trimming removed 0 bases from V and 5 bases from J, with 6 bases in between. The germline CDR1 and CDR2 sequences are SGHDT and YYEEEE. The CDR3 extends over 12 amino acids. The CDR3 DNA reads TGTGCCAGCAGCTTGGGGTCGGACGAGCAGTACTTC. Its protein is CASSLGSDEQYF.

CDR3 bases: TGCGCCAGCAGCCACCGAAGCGGGCGGTACTACAATGAGCAGTTCTTC. Residues: CASSHRSGRYYNEQFF. The chain employs TRBV4-1 and TRBJ2-1; D may be TRBD2 (6 bases). The CDR3 has 16 amino acids. The V end was cut by 3 bases, the J end by 3 bases, with 15 bases between. Germline-derived CDR1 and CDR2 are MGHRA and YSYEKL.

V and J are TRBV28 and TRBJ2-1, with 15 bases that match TRBD2. The germline V gene encodes CDR1 MDHEN and CDR2 SYDVKM. The CDR3 runs 17 residues. With 6 bases clipped from V and 2 bases from J, the junction kept 5 bases outside the gene matches. CDR3 residues: CASSGLAGGSPYNEQFF. CDR3 nucleotides: TGTGCCAGCAGCGGACTAGCGGGAGGGAGTCCCTACAATGAGCAGTTCTTC.

This chain connects TRBV27 to TRBJ1-1; 7 bases line up with TRBD1. The germline V gene encodes CDR1 MNHEY and CDR2 SMNVEV (reference sequence). Trimming took 4 bases from V and 4 from J; bases not matched to a gene: 9. This CDR3 has 15 residues. The DNA of the CDR3 is TGTGCCAGCAGTTCCCGACAGGGCGCGGGCACTGAAGCTTTCTTT. Protein: CASSSRQGAGTEAFF.

The chain uses TRBV29-1 and TRBJ1-2; D is ambiguous. This CDR3 has 14 residues. The germline CDR1 and CDR2 sequences are SQVTM and ANQGSEA. V shed 0 bases and J shed 5 bases, with 13 bases lying between them. CDR3 coding DNA: TGCAGCGTTGAAGAGTCGGGCGCCCGGTATGGCTACACCTTC. Translating it yields CSVEESGARYGYTF.